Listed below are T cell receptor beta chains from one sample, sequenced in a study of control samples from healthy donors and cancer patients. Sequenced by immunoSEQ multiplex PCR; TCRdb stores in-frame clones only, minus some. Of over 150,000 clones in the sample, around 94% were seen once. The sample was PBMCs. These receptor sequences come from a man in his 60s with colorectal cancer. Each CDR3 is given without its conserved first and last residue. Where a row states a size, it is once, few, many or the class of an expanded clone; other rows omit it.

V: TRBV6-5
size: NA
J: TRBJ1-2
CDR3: ASIERGASNYGYT

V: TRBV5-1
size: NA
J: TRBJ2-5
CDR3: ASSLTGAGETQY

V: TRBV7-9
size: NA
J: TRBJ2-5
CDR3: ASSSGWGAEETQY

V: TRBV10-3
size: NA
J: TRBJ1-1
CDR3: AISARAGVGNTEAF

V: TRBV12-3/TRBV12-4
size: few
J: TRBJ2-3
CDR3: ASSYADTQY

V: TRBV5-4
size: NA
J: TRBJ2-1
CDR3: ASSPGQGSWNEQF

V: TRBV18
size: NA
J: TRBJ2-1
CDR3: ASSPANPRQGNEQF

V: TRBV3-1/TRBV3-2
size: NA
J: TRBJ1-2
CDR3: ASSQDGRGRYGYT

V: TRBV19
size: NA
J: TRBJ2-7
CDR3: ASSTPGGPTYEQY

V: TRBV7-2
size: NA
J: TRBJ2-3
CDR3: ASSKQVDTQY

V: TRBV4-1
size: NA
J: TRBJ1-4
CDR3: ASSRMGGVFGEKLF

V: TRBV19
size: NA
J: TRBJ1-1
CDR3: ASSLDPQDRVNTEAF

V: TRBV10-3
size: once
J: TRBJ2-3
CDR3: AISWTDTDTQY

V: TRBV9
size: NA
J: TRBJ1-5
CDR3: ASSVVGGEGDVGYSNQPQH

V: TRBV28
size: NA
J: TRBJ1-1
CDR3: ASVGNTEAF

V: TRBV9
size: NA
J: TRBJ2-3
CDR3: ASSPERGRRDTQY

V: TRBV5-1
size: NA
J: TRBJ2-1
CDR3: ASSSSGARGEQF

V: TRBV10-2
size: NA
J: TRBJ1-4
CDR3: ASSRDGDEKLF

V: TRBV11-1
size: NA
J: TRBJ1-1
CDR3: ASSSRTGRNTEAF

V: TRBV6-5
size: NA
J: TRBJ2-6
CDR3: ASSRYSGANVLT

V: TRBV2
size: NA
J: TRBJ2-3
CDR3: ASSPPTGGTDTQY

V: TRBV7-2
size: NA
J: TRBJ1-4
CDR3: ASSLGQKSNEKLF

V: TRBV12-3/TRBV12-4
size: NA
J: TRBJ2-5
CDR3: ASSSREETQY

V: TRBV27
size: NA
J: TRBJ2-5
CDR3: ASSPGTSGQETQY

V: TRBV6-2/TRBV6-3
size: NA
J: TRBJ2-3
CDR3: ASSQGTSGGSWGTDTQY

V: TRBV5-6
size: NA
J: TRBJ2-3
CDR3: ASSKTGGSTDTQY

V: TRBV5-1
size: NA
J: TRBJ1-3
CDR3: ASSSQQRNTIY

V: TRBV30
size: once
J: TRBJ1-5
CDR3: AWRGRGDQPQH

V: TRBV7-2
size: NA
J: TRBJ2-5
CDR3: ASSTWTETQETQY

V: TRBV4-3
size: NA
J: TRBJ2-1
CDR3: ASSQEWRGGFNEQF

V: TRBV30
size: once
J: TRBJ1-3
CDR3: AWGKRGAAGNTIY

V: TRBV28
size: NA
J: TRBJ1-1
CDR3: ASSLLGGGSEAF

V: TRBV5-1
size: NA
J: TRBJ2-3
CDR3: ASSPWTDRADTQY

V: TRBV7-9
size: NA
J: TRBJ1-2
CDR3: ASSPYQWRSGYT

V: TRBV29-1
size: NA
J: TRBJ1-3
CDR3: SARWGEDSGNTIY

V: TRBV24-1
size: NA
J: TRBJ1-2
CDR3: ATSDFALSYGYT

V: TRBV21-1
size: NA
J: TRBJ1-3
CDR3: ASSNYTDGNTIY

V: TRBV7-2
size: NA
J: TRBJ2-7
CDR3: ASSSDRGREQY

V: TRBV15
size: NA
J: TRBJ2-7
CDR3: ATSGYGADEQY

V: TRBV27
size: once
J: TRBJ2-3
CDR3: ASSLVAGTDTQY

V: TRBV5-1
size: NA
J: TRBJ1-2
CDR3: ASSSTTMGGPGYT

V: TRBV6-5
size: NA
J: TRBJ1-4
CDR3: ASGVVGQLNEKLF

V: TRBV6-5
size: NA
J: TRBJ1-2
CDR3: ASSFSTANYGYT

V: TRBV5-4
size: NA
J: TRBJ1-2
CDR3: ASSPQGATNYGYT

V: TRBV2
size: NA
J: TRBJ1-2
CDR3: ASSLGGRGYT

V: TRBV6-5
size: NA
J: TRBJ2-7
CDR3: AVTGVASTYEQY